This is a list of T cell receptor beta chains from one sample in a study of blood T cell repertoires in COVID-19. Data came from immunoSEQ multiplex PCR; TCRdb stores just in-frame clones and leaves some out. The top ten hold under 5.5% of the sample, which has roughly 300,000 clones, 70% to 90% seen once. The specimen was PBMCs or T cells enriched from blood (not recorded which). These receptors were obtained from a woman under 40 who had recovered from COVID-19. CDR3s include the opening cysteine and the closing phenylalanine or tryptophan. Each record gives: D gene, V gene, J gene, clone size, CDR3 DNA, CDR3 protein. D genes are given only for firm matches. Clone size appears in some rows only: once, few, many, or a class for an expanded clone.

D: TRBD1; V: TRBV9; J: TRBJ2-3; size: once; DNA: TGTGCCAGCAGCGCGACAGGGGGTGTGAAGAAGTATTTT; CDR3: CASSATGGVKKYF
D: -; V: TRBV28; J: TRBJ1-2; size: -; DNA: TGTGCCAGCAGTTTAAGGGGCCCCTATGGCTACACCTTC; CDR3: CASSLRGPYGYTF
D: -; V: TRBV7-9; J: TRBJ1-5; size: -; DNA: TGTGCCAGCAGCTTAGTGCAGGGGAGCAGCAATCAGCCCCAGCATTTT; CDR3: CASSLVQGSSNQPQHF
D: TRBD1; V: TRBV6-5; J: TRBJ1-1; size: -; DNA: TGTGCCAGCAGTTATGGACAGGCGGGGACTGAAGCTTTCTTT; CDR3: CASSYGQAGTEAFF
D: TRBD1; V: TRBV5-1; J: TRBJ1-2; size: -; DNA: TGCGCCAGCAGCTTGGCAGGGACAGGGGAGGTTGGCTACACCTTC; CDR3: CASSLAGTGEVGYTF
D: -; V: TRBV2; J: TRBJ2-6; size: -; DNA: TGTGCCAGCCGGCAGGGGAGCTCTGGGGCCAACGTCCTGACTTTC; CDR3: CASRQGSSGANVLTF
D: -; V: TRBV15; J: TRBJ1-2; size: -; DNA: TGTGCCACCAGCAGAGCAACAGTAACTAACTATGGCTACACCTTC; CDR3: CATSRATVTNYGYTF
D: -; V: TRBV6-2/TRBV6-3; J: TRBJ1-2; size: -; DNA: TGTGCCAGCAGCCCGGGACTTAACTATGGCTACACCTTC; CDR3: CASSPGLNYGYTF
D: TRBD2; V: TRBV7-2; J: TRBJ2-3; size: once; DNA: TGTGCCAGCAGCTGGAGCGGGGGGCCAGATACGCAGTATTTT; CDR3: CASSWSGGPDTQYF
D: TRBD2; V: TRBV6-2/TRBV6-3; J: TRBJ2-4; size: -; DNA: TGTGCCAGCAGTTATCGCGGGGGGGCGAACATTCAGTACTTC; CDR3: CASSYRGGANIQYF
D: -; V: TRBV7-9; J: TRBJ1-2; size: -; DNA: TGTGCCAGCAGCGACACAGAGGCAGCGGCCTACACCTTC; CDR3: CASSDTEAAAYTF
D: TRBD1; V: TRBV28; J: TRBJ1-5; size: once; DNA: TGTGCCAGCAGTTTTACCTCCGACAGGGTACAGCCCCAGCATTTT; CDR3: CASSFTSDRVQPQHF